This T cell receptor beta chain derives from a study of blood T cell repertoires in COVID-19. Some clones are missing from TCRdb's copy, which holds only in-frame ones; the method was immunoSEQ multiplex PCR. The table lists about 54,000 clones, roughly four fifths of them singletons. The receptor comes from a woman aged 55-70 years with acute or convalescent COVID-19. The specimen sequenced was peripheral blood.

CDR3 bases: TGTGCCAGCAGCCAAGTCCAGGACAGGGGGTTTTATGGCTACACCTTC. Encoded protein: CASSQVQDRGFYGYTF. The V call is TRBV4-2, the J call TRBJ1-2; 10 bases match TRBD1. V shed 1 base, J shed 5 bases, and the junction held 7 bases outside the gene matches. Germline CDR1 is LGHNA and CDR2 is YNFKEQ. The CDR3 length is 16 residues.